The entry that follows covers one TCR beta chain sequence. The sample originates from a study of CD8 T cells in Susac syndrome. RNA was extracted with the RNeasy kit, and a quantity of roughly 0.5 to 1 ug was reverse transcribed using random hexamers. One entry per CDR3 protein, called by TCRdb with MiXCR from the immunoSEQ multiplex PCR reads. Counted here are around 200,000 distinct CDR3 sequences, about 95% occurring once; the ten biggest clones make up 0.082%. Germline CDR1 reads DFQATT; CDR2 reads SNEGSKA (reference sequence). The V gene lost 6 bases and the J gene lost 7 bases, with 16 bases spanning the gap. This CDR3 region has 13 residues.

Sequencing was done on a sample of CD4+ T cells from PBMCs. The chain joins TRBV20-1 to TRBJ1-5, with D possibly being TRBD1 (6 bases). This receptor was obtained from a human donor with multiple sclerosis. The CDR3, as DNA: TGCAGTGCCACAGACAGGTCGCGGCAGCCCCAGCATTTT. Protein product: CSATDRSRQPQHF.